One sample yielded the 10 T cell receptor beta chains listed below, sequenced in a study of response to subunit inactivated influenza vaccine. TCRdb re-called the RT-PCR reads through MiXCR, storing one row per CDR3 protein. The sample shows more than 200,000 distinct CDR3 sequences, roughly an eighth of them seen only once. The sample in question was non-naive T cells sorted from PBMCs, obtained 14 to 15 days before vaccination. The receptors stem from a man between 45 and 60 years old who received an inactivated influenza vaccine.

In its sample, this clonotype was seen a few times. CDR3 region: CSEKGTSGGTDTQYF. For the CDR3, the DNA is TGCAGCGAGAAGGGGACTAGCGGTGGAACAGATACGCAGTATTTT. V gene TRBV29-1 combines with J gene TRBJ2-3; the match to TRBD2 covers 11 bases. The CDR3 totals 15 residues. Trimming removed 7 bases from V and 3 bases from J; junction bases left unmatched: 9. CDR1 and CDR2 (germline): SQVTM, ANQGSEA.

The V gene is TRBV20-1, the J gene TRBJ2-1, with 7 positions matching TRBD2. Germline V gene sequence: CDR1 DFQATT, CDR2 SNEGSKA (reference sequence). The CDR3 consists of 16 residues. Trimming took 3 bases from V and 7 from J; bases not matched to a gene: 15. This chain's CDR3 is CSASSPKLREGNEQFF. CDR3 sequence (DNA): TGCAGTGCTAGTAGTCCTAAGTTGAGGGAGGGGAATGAGCAGTTCTTC.

This clonotype was found a few times. This chain links TRBV6-1 with TRBJ2-5; TRBD2 aligns across 15 bases. Germline lookup yields CDR1 MNHNS and CDR2 SASEGT. The CDR3 is made up of 13 amino acids. Trimming removed 6 bases from V and 11 bases from J; junction bases left unmatched: 4. For the CDR3, the DNA is TGTGCCAGCAGAGGACTAGCGGGAGGGCCGCAGTACTTC. Amino acid sequence: CASRGLAGGPQYF.

The chain combines TRBV10-3 with TRBJ2-2; 8 bases are a match to TRBD1. Germline V gives CDR1 ENHRY, CDR2 SYGVKD. J was trimmed by 9 bases and V by 6 bases; bases with no gene match: 3. The CDR3 has 12 amino acids. The CDR3 DNA reads TGTGCCATCAGCCAGGGGGCCCGGGAGCTGTTTTTT. As protein: CAISQGARELFF.

This clonotype was picked up a small number of times. The chain recombines TRBV20-1 with TRBJ2-7; D is possibly TRBD1 or TRBD2 (5 bases each). V shed 3 bases and J shed 3 bases, with 18 bases lying between them. The CDR3 has 15 amino acids. Germline CDR1 DFQATT, CDR2 SNEGSKA (reference sequence). This CDR3 reads CSARVAMGTDYEQYF. The CDR3 DNA is TGCAGTGCTAGGGTCGCCATGGGGACCGACTACGAGCAGTACTTC.

This clonotype was observed a handful of times. The chain joins TRBV4-3 to TRBJ2-1, with a tentative D call TRBD2 (6 bases). Germline V gene lookup returns CDR1 LGHNA and CDR2 YSLEER. The V end was cut by 0 bases, the J end by 1 base, with 13 bases between. This CDR3 comprises 17 residues. The CDR3 reads CASSQDSLGGSYNEQFF. In DNA form, the CDR3 reads TGCGCCAGCAGCCAAGATTCACTCGGGGGATCCTACAATGAGCAGTTCTTC.

This sequence joins TRBV20-1 and TRBJ2-5; tentative D call: TRBD1 (6 bases). Per germline, CDR1 DFQATT and CDR2 SNEGSKA (reference sequence). V lost 5 bases, J lost 0 bases, and 10 bases lay in between. The CDR3 has 13 residues. The CDR3 is CSAQGQNQETQYF. The CDR3 DNA follows: TGCAGTGCTCAGGGACAAAACCAAGAGACCCAGTACTTC.

This clonotype was recorded at least ten times. The gene calls are TRBV7-9 and TRBJ1-5; possible D gene TRBD1, 5 bases. In germline, CDR1 is SEHNR, CDR2 FQNEAQ (reference sequence). V lost 3 bases, J lost 7 bases, and 7 bases lay in between. The CDR3 loop spans 12 amino acids. This chain's CDR3 is CASSFPGQPQHF. The DNA for the CDR3 is TGTGCCAGCAGCTTCCCAGGGCAGCCCCAGCATTTT.

The chain joins TRBV4-3 to TRBJ2-3, with D unresolved. From germline, CDR1 is LGHNA and CDR2 YSLEER. V was cut by 3 bases and J by 3 bases, with 10 bases left in between. The CDR3 spans 14 residues. CDR3 region: CASSHLNRTDTQYF. Written as DNA, the CDR3 is TGCGCCAGCAGCCATCTCAACCGGACAGATACGCAGTATTTT.

This clonotype came up a few times. The V and J genes are TRBV5-1 and TRBJ2-5, with D possibly being TRBD1 (6 bases). Trimming took 2 bases from V and 4 from J, leaving 15 bases between them. The germline gives CDR1 SGHRS, CDR2 YFSETQ. The CDR3 contains 15 residues. CDR3: CASSFSGGPRETQYF. CDR3 sequence (DNA): TGCGCCAGCAGCTTTAGTGGGGGCCCCCGAGAGACCCAGTACTTC.